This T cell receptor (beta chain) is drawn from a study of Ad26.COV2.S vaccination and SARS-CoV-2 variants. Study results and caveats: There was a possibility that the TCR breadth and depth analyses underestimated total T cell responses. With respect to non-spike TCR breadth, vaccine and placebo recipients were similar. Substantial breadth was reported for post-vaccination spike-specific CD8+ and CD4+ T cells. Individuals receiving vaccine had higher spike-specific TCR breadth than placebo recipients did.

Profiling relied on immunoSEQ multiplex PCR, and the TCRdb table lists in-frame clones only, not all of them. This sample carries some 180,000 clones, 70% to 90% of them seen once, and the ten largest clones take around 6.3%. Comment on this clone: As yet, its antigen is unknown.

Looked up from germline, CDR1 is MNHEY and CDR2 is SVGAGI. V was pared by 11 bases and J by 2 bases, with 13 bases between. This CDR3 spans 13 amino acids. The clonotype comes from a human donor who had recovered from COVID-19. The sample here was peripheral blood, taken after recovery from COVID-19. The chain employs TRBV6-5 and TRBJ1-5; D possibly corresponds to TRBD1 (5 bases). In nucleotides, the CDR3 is TGTGCCGTGAGTGGGGCGCGCAATCAGCCCCAGCATTTT. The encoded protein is CAVSGARNQPQHF.